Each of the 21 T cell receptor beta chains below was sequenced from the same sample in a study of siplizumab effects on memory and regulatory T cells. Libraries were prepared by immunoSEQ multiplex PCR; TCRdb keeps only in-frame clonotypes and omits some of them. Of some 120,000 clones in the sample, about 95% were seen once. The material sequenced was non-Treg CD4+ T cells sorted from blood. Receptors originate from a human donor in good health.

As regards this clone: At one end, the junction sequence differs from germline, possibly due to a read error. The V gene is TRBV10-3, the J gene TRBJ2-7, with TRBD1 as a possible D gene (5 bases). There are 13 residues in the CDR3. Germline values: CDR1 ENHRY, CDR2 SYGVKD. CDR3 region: CAITETATYEQYF. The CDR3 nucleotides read TGTGCCATCACTGAGACAGCGACCTACGAGCAGTACTTC.

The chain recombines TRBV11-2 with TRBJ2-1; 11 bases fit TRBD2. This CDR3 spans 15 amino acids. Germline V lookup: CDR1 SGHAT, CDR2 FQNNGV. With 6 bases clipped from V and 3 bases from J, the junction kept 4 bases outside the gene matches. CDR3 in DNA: TGTGCCAGCAGGGGACTAGCGGAGATCTACAATGAGCAGTTCTTC. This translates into CASRGLAEIYNEQFF. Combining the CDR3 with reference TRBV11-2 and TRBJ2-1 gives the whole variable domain EAGVAQSPRYKIIEKRQSVAFWCNPISGHATLYWYQQILGQGPKLLIQFQNNGVVDDSQLPKDRFSAERLKGVDSTLKIQPAKLEDSAVYLCASRGLAEIYNEQFFGPGTRLTVL.

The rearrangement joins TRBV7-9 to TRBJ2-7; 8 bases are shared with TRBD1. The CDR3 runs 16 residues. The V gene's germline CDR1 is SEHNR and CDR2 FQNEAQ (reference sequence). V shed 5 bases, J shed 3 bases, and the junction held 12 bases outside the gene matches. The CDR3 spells CASSPPSGQDDYEQYF. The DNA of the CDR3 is TGTGCCAGCAGCCCCCCCTCGGGACAGGACGACTACGAGCAGTACTTC.

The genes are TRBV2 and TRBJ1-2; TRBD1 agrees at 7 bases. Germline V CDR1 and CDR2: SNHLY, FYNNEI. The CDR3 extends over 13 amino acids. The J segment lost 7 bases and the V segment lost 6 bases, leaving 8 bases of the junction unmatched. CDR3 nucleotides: TGTGCCAGCAGCGCAGGGGGGCAGGGTGGCTACACCTTC. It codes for CASSAGGQGGYTF.

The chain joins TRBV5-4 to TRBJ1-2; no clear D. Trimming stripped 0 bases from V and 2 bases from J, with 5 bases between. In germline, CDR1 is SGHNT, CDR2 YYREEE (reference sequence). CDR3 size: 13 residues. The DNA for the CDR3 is TGTGCCAGCAGCTTGGAACAGAACTATGGCTACACCTTC. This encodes CASSLEQNYGYTF.

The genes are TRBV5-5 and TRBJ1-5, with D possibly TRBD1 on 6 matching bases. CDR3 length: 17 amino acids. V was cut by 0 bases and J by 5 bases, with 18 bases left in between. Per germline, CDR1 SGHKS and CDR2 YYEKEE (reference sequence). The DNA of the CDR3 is TGTGCCAGCAGCTTGGTAAGCTCGACGGGGGCCCATCAGCCCCAGCATTTT. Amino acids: CASSLVSSTGAHQPQHF.

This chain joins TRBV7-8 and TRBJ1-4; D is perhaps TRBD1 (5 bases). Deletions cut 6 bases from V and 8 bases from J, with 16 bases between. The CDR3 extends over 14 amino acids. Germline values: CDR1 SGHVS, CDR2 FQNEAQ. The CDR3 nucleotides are TGTGCCAGCAGGGGGACCTCAGGGACGGAAAAACTGTTTTTT. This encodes CASRGTSGTEKLFF. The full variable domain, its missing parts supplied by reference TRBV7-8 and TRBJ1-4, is GAGVSQSPRYKVAKRGQDVALRCDPISGHVSLFWYQQALGQGPEFLTYFQNEAQLDKSGLPSDRFFAERPEGSVSTLKIQRTQQEDSAVYLCASRGTSGTEKLFFGSGTQLSVL.

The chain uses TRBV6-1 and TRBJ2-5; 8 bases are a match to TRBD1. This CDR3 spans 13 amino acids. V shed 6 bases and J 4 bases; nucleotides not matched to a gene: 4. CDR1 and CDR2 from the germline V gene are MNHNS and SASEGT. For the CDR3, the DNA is TGTGCCAGCAGCCTAGACAGGGGAGAGACCCAGTACTTC. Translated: CASSLDRGETQYF.

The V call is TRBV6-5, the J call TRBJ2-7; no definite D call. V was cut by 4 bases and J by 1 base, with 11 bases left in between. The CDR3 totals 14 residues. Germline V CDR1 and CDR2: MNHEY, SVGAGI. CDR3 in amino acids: CASSSRLVSYEQYF. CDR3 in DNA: TGTGCCAGCAGTTCTAGACTTGTATCCTACGAGCAGTACTTC.

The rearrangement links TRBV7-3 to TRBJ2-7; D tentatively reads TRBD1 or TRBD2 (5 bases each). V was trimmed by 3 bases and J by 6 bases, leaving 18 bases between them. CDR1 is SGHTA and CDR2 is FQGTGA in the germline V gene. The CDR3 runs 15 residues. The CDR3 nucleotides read TGTGCCAGCAGCTTGGGTATGGGACCGCGAGGCGAGCAGTACTTC. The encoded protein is CASSLGMGPRGEQYF.

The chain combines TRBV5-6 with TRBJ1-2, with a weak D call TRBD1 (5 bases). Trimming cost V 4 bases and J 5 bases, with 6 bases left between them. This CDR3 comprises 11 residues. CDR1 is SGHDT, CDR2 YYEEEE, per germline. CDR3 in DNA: TGTGCCAGCAGCCAGGGTTATGGCTACACCTTC. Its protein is CASSQGYGYTF.

CDR3 sequence reads: CASSSGLANTIYF. The CDR3 coding sequence is TGTGCCAGCAGCTCAGGACTAGCCAACACCATATATTTT. J is TRBJ1-3 and V is TRBV11-2, with unresolved D. Trimming pared 4 bases from V and 7 bases from J, leaving 11 bases between. Per germline, CDR1 SGHAT and CDR2 FQNNGV. There are 13 residues in the CDR3.

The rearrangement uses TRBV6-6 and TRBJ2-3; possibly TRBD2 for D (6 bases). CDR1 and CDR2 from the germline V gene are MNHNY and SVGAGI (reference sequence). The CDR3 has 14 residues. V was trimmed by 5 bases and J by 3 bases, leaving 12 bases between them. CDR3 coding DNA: TGTGCCAGCAGTCCGGGACTCTTGACAGATACGCAGTATTTT. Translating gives CASSPGLLTDTQYF.

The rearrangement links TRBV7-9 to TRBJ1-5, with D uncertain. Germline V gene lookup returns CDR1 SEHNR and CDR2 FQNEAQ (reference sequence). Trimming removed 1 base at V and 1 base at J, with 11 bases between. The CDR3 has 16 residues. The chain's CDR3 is CASSLEAGSSNQPQHF. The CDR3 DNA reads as TGTGCCAGCAGCTTAGAAGCAGGATCCAGCAATCAGCCCCAGCATTTT.

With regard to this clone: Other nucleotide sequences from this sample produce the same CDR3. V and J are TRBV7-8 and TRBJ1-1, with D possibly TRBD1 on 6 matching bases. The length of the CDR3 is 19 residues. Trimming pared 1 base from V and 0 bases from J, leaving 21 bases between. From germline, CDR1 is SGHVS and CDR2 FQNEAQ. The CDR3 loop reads CASSLVWATGLGMNTEAFF. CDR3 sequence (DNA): TGTGCCAGCAGCTTAGTGTGGGCAACAGGGTTGGGGATGAACACTGAAGCTTTCTTT.

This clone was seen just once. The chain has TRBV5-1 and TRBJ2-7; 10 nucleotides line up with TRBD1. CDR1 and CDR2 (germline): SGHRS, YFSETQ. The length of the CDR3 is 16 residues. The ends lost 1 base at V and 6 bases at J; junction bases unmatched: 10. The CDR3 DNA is TGCGCCAGCAGCTTGTTCCCCGGGACAGGGGCGTTCGAGCAGTACTTC. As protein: CASSLFPGTGAFEQYF.

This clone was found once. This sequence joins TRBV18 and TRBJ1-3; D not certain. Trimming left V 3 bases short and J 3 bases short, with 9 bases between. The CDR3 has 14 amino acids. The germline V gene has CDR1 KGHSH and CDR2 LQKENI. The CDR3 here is CASSPRTGGNTIYF. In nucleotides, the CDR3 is TGTGCCAGCTCACCCCGGACCGGTGGAAACACCATATATTTT.

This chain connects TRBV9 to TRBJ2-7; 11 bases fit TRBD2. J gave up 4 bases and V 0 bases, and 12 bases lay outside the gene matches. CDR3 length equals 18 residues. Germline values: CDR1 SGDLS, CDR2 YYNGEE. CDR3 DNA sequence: TGTGCCAGCAGCGTAGAGCCCCTTACTAGCGGGAGTTCGTACGAGCAGTACTTC. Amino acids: CASSVEPLTSGSSYEQYF.

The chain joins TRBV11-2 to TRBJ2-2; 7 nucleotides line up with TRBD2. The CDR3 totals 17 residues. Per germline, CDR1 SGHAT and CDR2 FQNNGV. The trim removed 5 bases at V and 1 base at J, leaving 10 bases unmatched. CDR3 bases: TGTGCCAGCAGCCCTCGTCTAGCGGTCTTGAACACCGGGGAGCTGTTTTTT. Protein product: CASSPRLAVLNTGELFF.

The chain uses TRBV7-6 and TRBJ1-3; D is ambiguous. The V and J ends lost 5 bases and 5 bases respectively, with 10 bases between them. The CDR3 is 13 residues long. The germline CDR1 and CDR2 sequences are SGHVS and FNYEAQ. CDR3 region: CASSPGPRNTIYF. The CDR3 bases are TGTGCCAGCAGCCCAGGCCCCCGAAACACCATATATTTT.

The CDR3 region is CASRSSGTGGNEQFF. The CDR3 DNA reads TGTGCCAGCAGGTCGTCCGGGACCGGAGGGAATGAGCAGTTCTTC. V and J are TRBV9 and TRBJ2-1, with D tentatively TRBD2 (6 bases). Germline V CDR1 and CDR2: SGDLS, YYNGEE. The V and J ends lost 5 bases and 7 bases respectively, with 19 bases between them. This CDR3 is built from 15 residues. Based on the CDR3 plus reference TRBV9 and TRBJ2-1, the full variable domain is DSGVTQTPKHLITATGQRVTLRCSPRSGDLSVYWYQQSLDQGLQFLIQYYNGEERAKGNILERFSAQQFPDLHSELNLSSLELGDSALYFCASRSSGTGGNEQFFGPGTRLTVL.